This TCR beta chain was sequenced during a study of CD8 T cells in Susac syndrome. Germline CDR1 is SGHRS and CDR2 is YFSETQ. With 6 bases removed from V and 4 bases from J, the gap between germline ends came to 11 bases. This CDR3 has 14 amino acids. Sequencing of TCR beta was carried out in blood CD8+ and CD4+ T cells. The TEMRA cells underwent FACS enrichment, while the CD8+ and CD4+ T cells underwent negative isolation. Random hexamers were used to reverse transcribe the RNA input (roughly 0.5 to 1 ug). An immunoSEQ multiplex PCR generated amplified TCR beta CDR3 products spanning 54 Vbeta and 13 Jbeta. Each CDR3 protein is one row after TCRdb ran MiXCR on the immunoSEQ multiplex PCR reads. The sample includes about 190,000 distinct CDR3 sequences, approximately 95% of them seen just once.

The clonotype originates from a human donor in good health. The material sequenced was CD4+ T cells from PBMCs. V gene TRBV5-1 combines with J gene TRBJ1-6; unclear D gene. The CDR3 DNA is TGCGCCAGCACCCCGGGAGATTATAATTCACCCCTCCACTTT. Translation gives CASTPGDYNSPLHF.